The entry below gives a single T cell receptor (beta chain) sequence along with its context. This entry is derived from a study of blood T cell repertoires in COVID-19. Sequenced by immunoSEQ multiplex PCR; TCRdb stores in-frame clones only, minus some. The data show 250,000 to 300,000 clones, around 92% seen once. Germline values: CDR1 MNHEY, CDR2 SVGAGI. The junction had 8 bases not matched to a gene; V was cut back by 6 bases and J by 5 bases. CDR3 length: 14 residues. The source of this sequence is a woman between 45 and 60 years old who had been exposed to COVID-19. V usage is TRBV6-5 and J usage is TRBJ2-5; 8 bases align to TRBD1. Sequenced material: PBMCs or T cells enriched from blood (not recorded which). CDR3 amino acids: CASRRQGNVETQYF. CDR3 nucleotides: TGTGCCAGCAGACGACAGGGGAATGTGGAGACCCAGTACTTC.